A selection of T cell receptor beta chains follows, all from one sample in a study of CD8+ T cells in alopecia areata. Assay used: immunoSEQ multiplex PCR; TCRdb lists only in-frame clones, some missing. The top ten clones hold 20% to 25% of a sample with 100,000 to 130,000 clones, around 59% of them seen once. Sequences were obtained from CD8+ T cells sorted from blood. These receptors were collected from a human donor in good health. The conserved cysteine and the conserved F or W are not part of the CDR3 here. Part of the rows lack a size; the others show once, few, many or a class for expanded clones.

>TRBJ2-1|TRBV29-1|once
SVEGSGRVYNEQF
>TRBJ2-1|TRBV14|.
ASSNRLAGSSYNEQF
>TRBJ2-5|TRBV11-2|.
ASSYPGGWPGKTQY
>TRBJ1-4|TRBV9|.
ASSGPGTRSKLF
>TRBJ2-5|TRBV11-2|.
ASSAGLAGIIGQETQY
>TRBJ1-2|TRBV18|few
ASSFSGHLPNYGYT
>TRBJ2-1|TRBV6-4|.
ASSARQGGYNEQF
>TRBJ1-1|TRBV2|.
ASSAGTATNTEAF
>TRBJ2-2|TRBV9|.
ASSVGPSRANTGELF
>TRBJ1-2|TRBV21-1|.
ASSTARQRPNYGYT
>TRBJ2-1|TRBV2|.
ASSKLAGGRHEQF
>TRBJ2-7|TRBV6-1|few
ASSHGTYEQY
>TRBJ2-2|TRBV14|.
ASSQVGGLDTGELF
>TRBJ2-5|TRBV29-1|.
SVAPGTEQETQY
>TRBJ2-2|TRBV6-6|.
ASSWGLDTGELF
>TRBJ2-7|TRBV13|few
ASSSRLAGAQSGEQY
>TRBJ2-7|TRBV9|.
ASSPQGDSYEQY
>TRBJ1-1|TRBV6-1|.
ASSFLLNTEAF
>TRBJ1-2|TRBV27|.
ASSFQGVSYGYT
>TRBJ1-4|TRBV15|.
ATSRDHNEKLF
>TRBJ1-2|TRBV25-1|few
ASSGSEVPSHYGYT
>TRBJ2-7|TRBV4-3|.
ASSQDRMLGAEQY
>TRBJ2-7|TRBV30|.
AWSSGASYEQY
>TRBJ2-7|TRBV5-6|.
ASTSGGDEQY